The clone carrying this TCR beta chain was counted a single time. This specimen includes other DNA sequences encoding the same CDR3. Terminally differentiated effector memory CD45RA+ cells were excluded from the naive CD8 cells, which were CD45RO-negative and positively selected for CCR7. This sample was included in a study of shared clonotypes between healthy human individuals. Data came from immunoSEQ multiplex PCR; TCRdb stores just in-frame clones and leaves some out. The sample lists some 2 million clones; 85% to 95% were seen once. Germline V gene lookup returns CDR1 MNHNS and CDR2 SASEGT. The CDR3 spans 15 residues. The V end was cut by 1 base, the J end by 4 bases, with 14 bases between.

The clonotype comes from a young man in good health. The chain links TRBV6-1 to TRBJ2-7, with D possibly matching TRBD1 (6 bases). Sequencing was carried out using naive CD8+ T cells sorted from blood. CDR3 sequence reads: CASSEVGQGLYEQYF. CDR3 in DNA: TGTGCCAGCAGTGAAGTTGGGCAGGGGCTATACGAGCAGTACTTC.